The 2 T cell receptor beta chains presented below share a single source sample, sequenced in a study of shared clonotypes between healthy human individuals. Terminally differentiated effector memory CD45RA+ cells were excluded from the naive CD8 cells, which were CD45RO-negative and positively selected for CCR7. Repertoires were generated with immunoSEQ multiplex PCR, while TCRdb's copy carries only in-frame clones and drops some. In the table there are about 2.1 million clones, approximately 92% of which are singletons. The sequenced sample was naive CD8+ T cells from PBMCs. The source of these receptors is a man in his late teens or twenties in good health. Some clones in this sample may be carry-over from other donors' samples.

The V gene is TRBV6-5, the J gene TRBJ2-7; D is unresolved. The germline CDR1 and CDR2 sequences are MNHEY and SVGAGI. The V gene lost 2 bases and the J gene lost 2 bases, with 7 bases spanning the gap. The CDR3 has 13 residues. The CDR3 sequence: CASSYTDTYEQYF. CDR3 sequence (DNA): TGTGCCAGCAGTTACACGGATACCTACGAGCAGTACTTC.

The chain has TRBV15 and TRBJ2-7, with D uncertain. CDR3 length equals 15 residues. CDR1 and CDR2 from the germline V gene are LNHNV and YYDKDF (reference sequence). The V end lost 0 bases, the J end lost 2 bases, and 11 bases lay between the germline ends. The CDR3 spells CATSRDLGKTYEQYF. Here the CDR3 DNA reads TGTGCCACCAGCAGAGATTTGGGCAAAACCTACGAGCAGTACTTC.